What follows describes a single TCR beta chain. Its antigen is currently unknown. A much larger clonotype is one base distant, so this may be a read error. TCRbeta libraries were built with three rounds of nested PCR, modified from ARM-PCR. TCRdb analysed the multiplex PCR reads with MiXCR anew, one entry per CDR3 protein. The table has 60,000 to 65,000 distinct CDR3 sequences, around 61% seen once. The CDR3 has 18 residues. CDR1 is SGHNT, CDR2 YENEEA, per germline. The source of the sample is a study of tumor and adjacent non-tumor tissue in lung cancer. About the research overall: Patients comprised some eleven adenocarcinoma, 2 squamous cell carcinoma and 1 small cell lung cancer.

Study observations and caveats: Higher tumor TCR diversity was associated with shorter survival.

No cell sorting was done before RNA was extracted from the tissue. The normal lung tissue was taken more than 3 cm from the tumor edge. The receptor's source is a man in his 70s with non-small cell lung cancer. The sample consisted of distant non-tumor lung tissue. The chain uses TRBV11-3 and TRBJ2-1, with TRBD2 identical over 12 bases. The CDR3 DNA is TGTGACAGCAGCTTAGGGGTGAGGCTAGCGGGGGGGGCATATGAGCAGTTCTTC. Translated: CDSSLGVRLAGGAYEQFF.